This TCR beta chain is drawn from a study of blood T cell repertoires in COVID-19. Study at large: From T cells, B-cell-depleted T cells, or PBMCs came the material, which was cDNA or gDNA.

Some clones are missing from TCRdb's copy, which holds only in-frame ones; the method was immunoSEQ multiplex PCR. The data contain 150,000 to 170,000 clones, roughly four fifths of them singletons. The germline gives CDR1 KGHSH, CDR2 LQKENI. Trimming removed 2 bases at V and 4 bases at J, with 9 bases between. The CDR3 sequence is 14 residues long. This chain uses TRBV18 with TRBJ1-5, with no clear D. This TCR was recovered from a woman older than 75 with acute or convalescent COVID-19. Sequencing was carried out using peripheral blood. This CDR3 is CASSPMSQNQPQHF. In nucleotides, the CDR3 is TGTGCCAGCTCACCAATGAGCCAAAATCAGCCCCAGCATTTT.